Presented here are 4 T cell receptor beta chains from one specimen sequenced in a study of blood T cell repertoires in COVID-19. TCRdb's copy holds only in-frame clones and misses some; the assay was immunoSEQ multiplex PCR. The sample lists 180,000 or so clones; roughly 80% were seen once. Sequences were obtained from peripheral blood. The receptors were sampled from a man over 45 who had recovered from COVID-19.

CDR3 nucleotides: TGTGCCAGCAGTCGACTCCACAGGGGGAGTGAAAAACTGTTTTTT. It translates to CASSRLHRGSEKLFF. The V call is TRBV6-5, the J call TRBJ1-4, with 8 positions matching TRBD1. Germline V CDR1 and CDR2: MNHEY, SVGAGI. The CDR3 runs to 15 residues. The junction had 9 bases not matched to a gene; V was cut back by 5 bases and J by 7 bases.

This chain links TRBV5-1 with TRBJ2-7, with TRBD1 matching 12 bases. The CDR3 runs 18 residues. V was clipped by 4 bases and J by 1 base; unmatched bases: 12. Germline V gene data show CDR1 as SGHRS and CDR2 as YFSETQ. The CDR3: CASSTPGQGASWSYEQYF. In DNA form, the CDR3 reads TGCGCCAGCAGCACACCGGGACAGGGGGCTAGTTGGTCCTACGAGCAGTACTTC.

This chain uses TRBV24-1 with TRBJ2-2, with D possibly TRBD2 on 6 matching bases. V shed 6 bases and J shed 5 bases, with 12 bases lying between them. Looked up from germline, CDR1 is KGHDR and CDR2 is SFDVKD. The CDR3 is 14 residues long. The CDR3 coding sequence is TGTGCCACCAGTAAGGGACTCATGACCGGGGAGCTGTTTTTT. The encoded protein is CATSKGLMTGELFF.

The rearrangement uses TRBV25-1 and TRBJ2-1, with D perhaps TRBD1 (6 bases). V was shortened by 1 base and J by 8 bases, with 9 bases between the two germline ends. From germline, CDR1 is MGHDK and CDR2 SYGVNS. The CDR3 is 13 amino acids. The CDR3 reads CASSESWGHEQFF. In nucleotides, the CDR3 is TGTGCCAGCAGTGAATCCTGGGGGCATGAGCAGTTCTTC.